The 30 T cell receptor beta chains given below trace back to one sample, sequenced in a study of regulatory dendritic cells for organ transplantation. The repertoire was sequenced with immunoSEQ multiplex PCR; TCRdb's copy has only in-frame clones and lacks some. The sample includes 30,000 to 40,000 clones, about 88% of them seen just once. Specimen: naive CD4+ T cells from blood. Indicated subset: CD45RA+ naive T cells. The source of these receptors is a human donor in good health.

The chain employs TRBV18 and TRBJ2-7, with TRBD2 identical over 8 bases. CDR1 is KGHSH and CDR2 is LQKENI in the germline V gene. J lost 4 bases, V lost 8 bases, and 13 bases had no gene match. The CDR3 is made up of 15 amino acids. The CDR3: CASTPGLVTSYEQYF. CDR3 nucleotides: TGTGCCAGCACCCCGGGACTAGTGACCTCTTACGAGCAGTACTTC.

CDR3 DNA: TGCGCCAGCAGAACACCCAATTCACCGGGACTAGCGAGTAACCTACCCGAGCAGTACTTC. Its translation is CASRTPNSPGLASNLPEQYF. V and J are TRBV10-2 and TRBJ2-7, with 10 bases identical to TRBD2. Germline CDR1 reads WSHSY; CDR2 reads SAAADI. Trimming removed 6 bases from V and 6 bases from J; junction bases left unmatched: 26. This CDR3 comprises 20 residues.

The rearrangement joins TRBV5-4 to TRBJ1-4; 8 bases are shared with TRBD1. The germline V gene encodes CDR1 SGHNT and CDR2 YYREEE (reference sequence). Losses at the gene ends were 4 bases for V and 1 base for J; bases not matched to a gene: 9. There are 17 residues in the CDR3. The CDR3 sequence: CASSTDREGLTNEKLFF. For the CDR3, the DNA is TGTGCCAGCAGCACGGACAGGGAAGGGTTAACTAATGAAAAACTGTTTTTT.

The chain employs TRBV5-6 and TRBJ2-5; D is possibly TRBD2 (6 bases). The CDR3 is 15 residues long. The V end lost 5 bases, the J end lost 1 base, and 15 bases lay between the germline ends. Germline CDR1 reads SGHDT; CDR2 reads YYEEEE. Here the CDR3 DNA reads TGTGCCAGCAGGCCAGTAACGGGACTCCAAGAGACCCAGTACTTC. Translating gives CASRPVTGLQETQYF.

The V and J genes are TRBV30 and TRBJ1-1; D uncertain. Germline V CDR1 and CDR2: GTSNPN, SVGIG (reference sequence). The CDR3 spans 11 residues. With 3 bases removed from V and 8 bases from J, the gap between germline ends came to 10 bases. In DNA form, the CDR3 reads TGTGCCTGGAGCCCACTTTCGGAAGCTTTCTTT. This gives the protein CAWSPLSEAFF.

This sequence joins TRBV6-5 and TRBJ2-1; tentatively, D is TRBD2 (5 bases). CDR3 size: 11 residues. CDR1 and CDR2 from the germline V gene are MNHEY and SVGAGI. Trimming stripped 8 bases from V and 7 bases from J, with 9 bases between. DNA for the CDR3: TGTGCCAGCCAGCGGATTAATGAGCAGTTCTTC. Translated: CASQRINEQFF.

This rearrangement joins TRBV11-2 to TRBJ1-1; D remains unclear. Per the germline V gene, CDR1 is SGHAT and CDR2 is FQNNGV. This CDR3 spans 13 amino acids. Trimming cost V 2 bases and J 6 bases, with 10 bases left between them. The DNA for the CDR3 is TGTGCCAGCAGCTTACAGTCATTCTCTGAAGCTTTCTTT. Its protein product is CASSLQSFSEAFF.

The J gene is TRBJ2-7, the V gene TRBV28; 9 nucleotides line up with TRBD1. V lost 6 bases to trimming and J lost 4 bases; unmatched junction nucleotides: 7. CDR3 length: 14 amino acids. Germline V gives CDR1 MDHEN, CDR2 SYDVKM. CDR3 region: CASRPQGQGYEQYF. The CDR3 coding sequence is TGTGCCAGCAGACCCCAGGGACAGGGTTACGAGCAGTACTTC.

The rearrangement links TRBV10-2 to TRBJ2-7; 10 bases map to TRBD1. In germline, CDR1 is WSHSY, CDR2 SAAADI. Trimming removed 10 bases from V and 4 bases from J; junction bases left unmatched: 7. This CDR3 contains 13 residues. In DNA form, the CDR3 reads TGCGCCACCACTCGGGACAGGGGATACGAGCAGTACTTC. Its protein product is CATTRDRGYEQYF.

This clone was counted only a few times. V gene TRBV2 combines with J gene TRBJ1-2; the D is unclear. V lost 4 bases and J lost 4, with 4 bases in between. The germline CDR1 and CDR2 sequences are SNHLY and FYNNEI. The CDR3 consists of 11 residues. The CDR3 bases are TGTGCCAGCAGTGTGGTCTATGGCTACACCTTC. Encoded protein: CASSVVYGYTF.

The chain links TRBV9 to TRBJ2-1, with a possible D match to TRBD2 (5 bases). The germline V gene encodes CDR1 SGDLS and CDR2 YYNGEE. The CDR3 consists of 14 residues. V gave up 2 bases and J gave up 6 bases, with 12 bases separating them. The DNA for the CDR3 is TGTGCCAGCAGCGTTAGTAGCGCCTCCAATGAGCAGTTCTTC. Protein sequence: CASSVSSASNEQFF.

The V and J genes are TRBV18 and TRBJ2-3; no clear D gene. Trimming pared 6 bases from V and 2 bases from J, leaving 12 bases between. Germline V gene lookup returns CDR1 KGHSH and CDR2 LQKENI. The length of the CDR3 is 14 residues. The DNA for the CDR3 is TGTGCCAGCTCCCCTCTTACCGACACAGATACGCAGTATTTT. This gives the protein CASSPLTDTDTQYF.

This clone has more than one count but fewer than ten. The CDR3 nucleotides are TGTGCCAGCACTCAGGAGAGGGATTCACCCCTCCACTTT. This codes for CASTQERDSPLHF. The genes are TRBV2 and TRBJ1-6; D is uncertain. The germline V and J ends were trimmed by 7 bases and 8 bases, with 12 bases remaining between them. There are 13 residues in the CDR3. Germline V gene lookup returns CDR1 SNHLY and CDR2 FYNNEI.

This clone was observed a handful of times. The chain recombines TRBV5-3 with TRBJ1-5; 10 bases line up with TRBD1. TRBV5-3 falls under the ORF class, with uncertain function. The CDR3 totals 20 residues. Losses at the gene ends were 4 bases for V and 3 bases for J; bases not matched to a gene: 19. The CDR3 sequence is CARSRKSKHPGQGHNQPQHF. The CDR3 DNA is TGTGCCAGAAGCCGAAAATCGAAACATCCGGGACAGGGGCACAATCAGCCCCAGCATTTT.

This chain connects TRBV7-8 to TRBJ1-1, with 7 bases fitting TRBD1. Germline-derived CDR1 and CDR2 are SGHVS and FQNEAQ. This CDR3 has 13 amino acids. V trimming: 5 bases; J trimming: 6 bases; junction bases outside the gene matches: 6. The CDR3 coding sequence is TGTGCCAGCAGCCCGGGACAGCTAGCTGAAGCTTTCTTT. Residues: CASSPGQLAEAFF.

The chain combines TRBV30 with TRBJ2-5, with a tentative D call TRBD2 (6 bases). The CDR3 consists of 13 residues. The V end was cut by 5 bases, the J end by 3 bases, with 13 bases between. Germline V lookup: CDR1 GTSNPN, CDR2 SVGIG (reference sequence). For the CDR3, the DNA is TGTGCCTGGGACCCGGGAGCAGAAGAGACCCAGTACTTC. It codes for CAWDPGAEETQYF.

This chain connects TRBV9 to TRBJ2-1; a weak D match, TRBD2 (5 bases). This CDR3 has 16 residues. Per germline, CDR1 SGDLS and CDR2 YYNGEE. The V end was cut by 0 bases, the J end by 4 bases, with 14 bases between. The CDR3 coding sequence is TGTGCCAGCAGCGTAGGAGGAGGCCTGGGGTACAATGAGCAGTTCTTC. It specifies CASSVGGGLGYNEQFF.

V and J are TRBV7-9 and TRBJ1-5, with D perhaps TRBD1 (5 bases). The CDR3 loop spans 14 amino acids. Trimming stripped 9 bases from V and 6 bases from J, with 18 bases between. CDR1 SEHNR and CDR2 FQNEAQ come from the germline V gene (reference sequence). CDR3 loop: CASSTGAVGQPQHF. In DNA, the CDR3 is TGTGCCAGTTCGACTGGGGCGGTGGGTCAGCCCCAGCATTTT.

V is TRBV29-1 and J is TRBJ2-5; no clear D gene. The J call is doubtful: the DNA matches TRBJ2-7 better. This CDR3 region has 13 residues. CDR1 SQVTM and CDR2 ANQGSEA come from the germline V gene. CDR3 bases: TGCAGCGTTGAAAGTGGCGGTACGTACGAGCAGTACTTC. As protein: CSVESGGTYEQYF.

This clone turned up a few times. The chain is built from TRBV30 and TRBJ1-6; 10 bases align to TRBD1. Looked up from germline, CDR1 is GTSNPN and CDR2 is SVGIG (reference sequence). The junction had 3 bases not matched to a gene; V was cut back by 0 bases and J by 7 bases. The CDR3 loop spans 15 amino acids. For the CDR3, the DNA is TGTGCCTGGAGTGTGACGGGACAGGGGAATTCACCCCTCCACTTT. It encodes CAWSVTGQGNSPLHF.

This rearrangement joins TRBV7-9 to TRBJ1-2, with D hard to call. Germline CDR1 is SEHNR and CDR2 is FQNEAQ (reference sequence). This CDR3 has 14 amino acids. The V gene lost 4 bases and the J gene lost 2 bases, with 11 bases spanning the gap. CDR3 amino acids: CASSSTAVNYGYTF. DNA for the CDR3: TGTGCCAGCAGCTCCACGGCCGTAAACTATGGCTACACCTTC.

The V call is TRBV5-5, the J call TRBJ1-1; TRBD1 is a possible D gene (5 bases). Germline V CDR1 and CDR2: SGHKS, YYEKEE (reference sequence). This CDR3 comprises 14 residues. V was trimmed by 3 bases and J by 4 bases, leaving 13 bases between them. The CDR3 coding sequence is TGTGCCAGCAGCTCTAGGGGAAGTTTCACTGAAGCTTTCTTT. Translating it yields CASSSRGSFTEAFF.

This sequence joins TRBV5-1 and TRBJ2-1; maybe TRBD1 (6 bases). Trimming left V 9 bases short and J 6 bases short, with 22 bases between. The CDR3 totals 15 residues. Germline V gene lookup returns CDR1 SGHRS and CDR2 YFSETQ. CDR3 DNA sequence: TGCGCCAACCTACCGGGACACCGCGGCATCAATGAGCAGTTCTTC. It encodes CANLPGHRGINEQFF.

The CDR3 coding sequence is TGTGCCAGCAGCGCGAATCTCGACAGCCCCCCCTACGAGCAGTACTTC. Amino acids: CASSANLDSPPYEQYF. The chain combines TRBV9 with TRBJ2-7; TRBD1 is a possible D gene (5 bases). This CDR3 has 16 amino acids. The V gene's germline CDR1 is SGDLS and CDR2 YYNGEE. Trimming left V 3 bases short and J 2 bases short, with 18 bases between.

This clone was counted a few times. V gene TRBV7-9 combines with J gene TRBJ1-6; D may be TRBD1 (5 bases). This CDR3 contains 17 residues. V was pared by 1 base and J by 10 bases, with 20 bases between. Germline V gives CDR1 SEHNR, CDR2 FQNEAQ (reference sequence). The CDR3 bases are TGTGCCAGCAGCTTAGGGGCCCCGTCGGGGGTAGAGTCACCCCTCCACTTT. The encoded protein is CASSLGAPSGVESPLHF.

The rearrangement joins TRBV5-5 to TRBJ2-7, with a tentative D call TRBD2 (5 bases). The CDR3 consists of 19 residues. The germline CDR1 and CDR2 sequences are SGHKS and YYEKEE (reference sequence). V was clipped by 4 bases and J by 0 bases, with 26 bases between them. The chain's CDR3 is CASSELGRRGPGYSYEQYF. The CDR3 region has the DNA TGTGCCAGCAGCGAACTGGGGAGACGCGGTCCGGGGTACTCCTACGAGCAGTACTTC.

The chain carries TRBV6-6 and TRBJ1-1; 8 bases match TRBD1. V was pared by 2 bases and J by 11 bases, with 10 bases of the junction left unmatched. In germline, CDR1 is MNHNY, CDR2 SVGAGI (reference sequence). CDR3 length equals 14 residues. The CDR3 bases are TGTGCCAGCAGTTACGCAGGGGGCGGAGAACGTGCTTTCTTT. This gives the protein CASSYAGGGERAFF.

This clone was observed once. The chain is built from TRBV7-3 and TRBJ2-7; D is undetermined. Germline lookup yields CDR1 SGHTA and CDR2 FQGTGA. The CDR3 has 13 residues. V was cut by 2 bases and J by 1 base, with 6 bases left in between. DNA of the CDR3: TGTGCCAGCAGCTTAGATCGGTCCTACGAGCAGTACTTC. Protein sequence: CASSLDRSYEQYF.

This clone has a single count. This sequence joins TRBV18 and TRBJ2-1; D is unclear. Germline V gene sequence: CDR1 KGHSH, CDR2 LQKENI. The CDR3 has 12 amino acids. V lost 3 bases, J lost 7 bases, and 7 bases lay in between. CDR3 protein: CASSPAENEQFF. CDR3 nucleotides: TGTGCCAGCTCACCTGCGGAAAATGAGCAGTTCTTC.

The chain couples TRBV7-2 to TRBJ1-2; TRBD1 agrees at 7 bases. Per the germline V gene, CDR1 is SGHTA and CDR2 is FQGNSA. The CDR3 length is 17 residues. Trimming at V came to 5 bases and at J to 8 bases, leaving 20 bases not matched to a gene. CDR3 nucleotide sequence: TGTGCCAGCAGCCATACCGGAGGGGGCTCTCCTCCGGGGGGCTACACCTTC. Protein sequence: CASSHTGGGSPPGGYTF.